This T cell receptor beta chain was observed in a study of a mutant IDH1 vaccine in newly diagnosed glioma. Time point noted: week 5, during vaccination. A single vaccine dose contained 300 ug of mutant IDH1 20-mer peptide, and topical imiquimod was used with it. About this clone itself: Its target is not known.

Trimming removed 2 bases at V and 3 bases at J, with 17 bases between. CDR1 and CDR2 from the germline V gene are MGHRA and YSYEKL. This CDR3 spans 16 amino acids. Sequencing was performed with immunoSEQ multiplex PCR; in TCRdb, only in-frame clones are kept and a portion is missing. The sample holds around 61,000 clones, about 87% seen once. Sequences were derived from PBMCs, sampled from a glioma patient whose treatment included an IDH1 peptide vaccine. The J gene is TRBJ2-7, the V gene TRBV4-1; unclear D gene. The receptor was derived from a woman in her thirties or forties with glioma. CDR3 sequence (DNA): TGCGCCAGCAGCCAACCCACAGACACGGCGGTCTACGAGCAGTACTTC. It is translated as CASSQPTDTAVYEQYF.